This is a list of T cell receptor beta chains from one sample in a study of T-cell memory formation after mild COVID-19. TCRdb re-derived calls from the 5' RACE reads in MiXCR, one entry per CDR3 protein. The sample holds fewer than 350,000 distinct CDR3 sequences, more than 15% seen once. Sequencing was done on a sample of PBMCs or a T cell subset sorted from them (not recorded which). These receptors were collected from a man aged 18 to 29 who had mild COVID-19 (a few samples of this study predate the infection). Cell type and time point are not known. Both conserved end residues are part of each CDR3. The D gene is left open where the match is weak. A clone size is listed for some rows: how often the clone was seen (once, few, many), or a class if it is expanded.

few TRBD1 TRBJ2-4 TRBV20-1 TGCAGTGCCCCCGACAGGGGGGGCAAAAACATTCAGTACTTC CSAPDRGGKNIQYF
few NA TRBJ2-5 TRBV9 TGTGCCAGCAGCGTAGATCTGGGAGAGACCCAGTACTTC CASSVDLGETQYF
NA NA TRBJ1-2 TRBV7-2 TGTGCCAGCAGCAGGGTAGGCTATGGCTACACCTTC CASSRVGYGYTF
NA TRBD2 TRBJ2-1 TRBV2 TGTGCCAGCTTCAACCGGGGGGATTGGAATGAGCAGTTCTTC CASFNRGDWNEQFF
NA NA TRBJ1-1 TRBV5-1 TGCGCCAGCACCCTGGGACGGGGGAACACTGAAGCTTTCTTT CASTLGRGNTEAFF
few TRBD1 TRBJ2-1 TRBV12-3/TRBV12-4 TGTGCCAGCAGAACGACAGGGGGAGGGAATGAGCAGTTCTTC CASRTTGGGNEQFF
few NA TRBJ1-1 TRBV13 TGTGCCAGCGTATGGGGCAGGGGATCCACTGAAGCTTTCTTT CASVWGRGSTEAFF
NA NA TRBJ2-7 TRBV18 TGTGCCAGCTCACCACATGGCGAGCAGTACTTC CASSPHGEQYF
once TRBD1 TRBJ2-7 TRBV12-3/TRBV12-4 TGTGCCAGCAGGGCAGGGGGTTCAGCCTACGAGCAGTACTTC CASRAGGSAYEQYF
few NA TRBJ1-5 TRBV4-1 TGCGCCAGCAGCCAAGACGTGGGTGGAAATCAGCCCCAGCATTTT CASSQDVGGNQPQHF
few TRBD1 TRBJ2-7 TRBV12-3/TRBV12-4 TGTGCCAGCAGTAAGGGACAGAGTTTCTCCTACGAGCAGTACTTC CASSKGQSFSYEQYF
NA NA TRBJ2-3 TRBV7-9 TGTGCCAGCAGCTTCTTGGGATCAAGAGATACGCAGTATTTT CASSFLGSRDTQYF
many NA TRBJ1-6 TRBV12-3/TRBV12-4 TGTGCCAGCAGTTTACGGGGCTCACCCCTCCACTTT CASSLRGSPLHF
few NA TRBJ2-5 TRBV7-9 TGTGCCAGCAGCCCGGGCCATGAAGAGACCCAGTACTTC CASSPGHEETQYF
few NA TRBJ2-1 TRBV5-1 TGCGCCAGCAGCACCAAGAACGGGGGGCCTCGGAATGAGCAGTTCTTC CASSTKNGGPRNEQFF
few NA TRBJ2-1 TRBV6-5 TGTGCCAGCAGTTACCGTTGGGGTGAGCAGTTCTTC CASSYRWGEQFF
few TRBD1 TRBJ1-6 TRBV7-2 TGTGCCAGCAGCTCCCGACAGGGAGGGGATTCACCCCTCCACTTT CASSSRQGGDSPLHF
NA NA TRBJ2-4 TRBV5-1 TGCGCCAGCAGCCCGAGTCGCGCCCCCGGGGAAAACATTCAGTACTTC CASSPSRAPGENIQYF
NA TRBD1 TRBJ1-1 TRBV4-3 TGCGCCAGCAGCCCGGGACAGGTGAACACTGAAGCTTTCTTT CASSPGQVNTEAFF
few TRBD2 TRBJ2-5 TRBV10-3 TGTGCCATCAGTGAGTCGAGCGGGGGGGCCGGGACCCAGTACTTC CAISESSGGAGTQYF
NA NA TRBJ2-1 TRBV11-2 TGTGCCAGCAGCTTAGAGTACGGGATCACGGCGGGTGAGCAGTTCTTC CASSLEYGITAGEQFF
NA NA TRBJ2-3 TRBV4-1 TGCGCCAGCAGCCAGAGGGGAGATACGCAGTATTTT CASSQRGDTQYF
few NA TRBJ2-3 TRBV20-1 TGCAGTCCACCAAACAGGGATAGCACAGATACGCAGTATTTT CSPPNRDSTDTQYF
few NA TRBJ1-1 TRBV5-5 TGTGCCAGCAGCCGAAGCCTGGTGAACACTGAAGCTTTCTTT CASSRSLVNTEAFF
few NA TRBJ2-7 TRBV7-2 TGTGCCAGCAGCCTAACCGCAGGGTCCGACTCCTACGAGCAGTACTTC CASSLTAGSDSYEQYF
NA NA TRBJ1-5 TRBV13 TGTGCCAGCTCCTATCAGACTCAGCCCCAGCATTTT CASSYQTQPQHF
few TRBD1 TRBJ1-2 TRBV5-1 TGCGCCAGCAGCTTAGAGACAGGGGCATTTGGCTACACCTTC CASSLETGAFGYTF
many NA TRBJ1-1 TRBV6-2/TRBV6-3 TGTGCCAGCAGCCATGCCTTGTTCAGAGGTGAAGCTTTCTTT CASSHALFRGEAFF
many NA TRBJ1-6 TRBV15 TGTGCCACCAGCAGAGAAAACTCACCCCTCCACTTT CATSRENSPLHF
many NA TRBJ2-7 TRBV12-3/TRBV12-4 TGTGCCAGCAGTACCCTCTACGAGCAGTACTTC CASSTLYEQYF
NA NA TRBJ1-5 TRBV5-1 TGCGCCAGCAGTCGGACCCCGGGGGACAATCAGCCCCAGCATTTT CASSRTPGDNQPQHF
NA NA TRBJ1-5 TRBV28 TGTGCCAGCAGTCCACTGAGACAGCCCCAGCATTTT CASSPLRQPQHF
few NA TRBJ1-5 TRBV7-9 TGTGCCAGCAGCTTCTCCGACATTCAGCCCCAGCATTTT CASSFSDIQPQHF
few TRBD1 TRBJ2-3 TRBV11-3 TGTGCCAGCAGACGTCCCGGGACAGGGGGGGCCAGCACAGATACGCAGTATTTT CASRRPGTGGASTDTQYF
NA NA TRBJ2-1 TRBV6-5 TGTGCCAGCAGGCCCAGCCCGAGCTCCTACAATGAGCAGTTCTTC CASRPSPSSYNEQFF
NA NA TRBJ2-5 TRBV7-2 TGTGCCAGCAGCTTAAGGATCATTGGGGAGACCCAGTACTTC CASSLRIIGETQYF
many NA TRBJ2-7 TRBV7-2 TGTGCCAGCAGCCCCTGGGACGGCGAGCAGTACTTC CASSPWDGEQYF
NA NA TRBJ1-6 TRBV6-5 TGTGCCAGCAGTTACTCGGGGGATGATTCACCCCTCCACTTT CASSYSGDDSPLHF
NA NA TRBJ1-1 TRBV29-1 TGCAGCGTTGGGCTAATGGGCACTGAAGCTTTCTTT CSVGLMGTEAFF
few NA TRBJ2-7 TRBV18 TGTGCCAGCTCACCCGGCCTGCAGACCTACGAGCAGTACTTC CASSPGLQTYEQYF
NA NA TRBJ1-1 TRBV4-1 TGCGCCAGCAGCCAAGATTTCAGGGTTCACACTGAAGCTTTCTTT CASSQDFRVHTEAFF
NA TRBD2 TRBJ2-6 TRBV6-2/TRBV6-3 TGTGCCAGCAGTTACTTCGGTCCGTGGAGACTAGCCGTCTCTGGGGCCAACGTCCTGACTTTC CASSYFGPWRLAVSGANVLTF
NA NA TRBJ1-1 TRBV5-1 TGCGCCACCGGGACGGGAGGGAGAACTGAAGCTTTCTTT CATGTGGRTEAFF
NA NA TRBJ1-5 TRBV10-2 TGCGCCAGAGGGTGGGGGCCCCAGCATTTT CARGWGPQHF
NA NA TRBJ1-5 TRBV5-1 TGCGCCAGCAGCTCAGGGGATGGCAATCAGCCCCAGCATTTT CASSSGDGNQPQHF
NA TRBD1 TRBJ2-5 TRBV12-5 TGTGCTAGTGGCGCGACAGGGAACAAGACCCAGTACTTC CASGATGNKTQYF
NA TRBD1 TRBJ1-5 TRBV12-3/TRBV12-4 TGTGCCAGCAGTCGGGACAGACATCAGCCCCAGCATTTT CASSRDRHQPQHF
NA NA TRBJ2-3 TRBV20-1 TGCAGTGCTAGAGTCGTTGGCAGAAGCACAGATACGCAGTATTTT CSARVVGRSTDTQYF
NA TRBD1 TRBJ2-7 TRBV6-5 TGTGCCAGCAGCTCGGACAGGGAGTTACAGGGGGGATACGAGCAGTACTTC CASSSDRELQGGYEQYF
NA TRBD2 TRBJ2-3 TRBV20-1 TGCAGTGCCGACCCAACGACTAGCGGGGGGCCCACAGATACGCAGTATTTT CSADPTTSGGPTDTQYF
NA TRBD1 TRBJ1-2 TRBV5-1 TGCGCCAGCAGCTTGAGGGACAGTGGCTACACCTTC CASSLRDSGYTF
NA NA TRBJ2-7 TRBV9 TGTGCCAGCAGCATGGACATACACTCCTACGAGCAGTACTTC CASSMDIHSYEQYF
NA TRBD1 TRBJ1-2 TRBV6-6 TGTGCCAGCAGTTACGCCGACAGGGGGGATGGCTACACCTTC CASSYADRGDGYTF